This T cell receptor (beta chain) was profiled in a study of shared clonotypes between healthy human individuals. Study at large: Each donor's CD4 naive and CD4 memory cells filled three plates apiece, CD8 naive two, and CD8 memory one.

Donors comprised only Caucasian adults living in Nashville, Tennessee. Naive CD45RA+ and memory CD45RA-negative subsets were split from CD4+ cells. TCRdb's copy holds only in-frame clones and misses some; the assay was immunoSEQ multiplex PCR. The table shows about 1.5 million clones, with under 99% occurring only once. Study results and caveats: Incompleteness in sorted-subset sequencing, despite large depth, was shown by rarefaction.

The CDR3 is made up of 16 amino acids. The germline gives CDR1 LGHNT, CDR2 FRNRAP. Trimming stripped 0 bases from V and 0 bases from J, with 9 bases between. Remarks on this clone: No antigen is known for it.

The chain employs TRBV12-5 and TRBJ2-1; D unresolved. The sample was naive CD4+ T cells sorted from blood. Specified subset: CD45RA+ positively selected. This receptor was taken from a man under 40 in good health. CDR3 in amino acids: CASGLVQTGSYNEQFF. CDR3 DNA sequence: TGTGCTAGTGGTTTGGTCCAGACCGGCTCCTACAATGAGCAGTTCTTC.